These T cell receptor beta chains were read from a single sample in a study of T-cell memory formation after mild COVID-19. TCRdb re-called the 5' RACE reads with MiXCR, one entry per CDR3 protein. The profile covers hundreds of thousands of distinct CDR3 sequences, with about 20% appearing a single time and under 15% taken by the ten largest. Sequencing input: PBMCs or a T cell subset sorted from them (not recorded which). These receptors were obtained from an adult woman who had mild COVID-19 (a few samples of this study predate the infection). Cell type and time point are not known. Each CDR3 is given with its conserved first and last residue. A D gene is named only where the DNA matches it firmly. Rows may omit the clone size; those that give it use once, few, many or a size class.

D gene	clone size	V gene	CDR3 length	J gene	CDR3 protein	CDR3 DNA
NA	few	TRBV10-3	15	TRBJ2-5	CAISDPGRRGETQYF	TGTGCCATCAGTGATCCGGGCAGAAGGGGGGAGACCCAGTACTTC
NA	few	TRBV29-1	12	TRBJ1-2	CSVRTSNYGYTF	TGCAGCGTTAGGACCTCTAACTATGGCTACACCTTC
TRBD2	NA	TRBV27	15	TRBJ2-4	CASSSSGRVMDIQYF	TGTGCCAGCAGTTCTAGCGGGAGGGTTATGGACATTCAGTACTTC
TRBD2	NA	TRBV5-1	16	TRBJ2-3	CASSFTSGGATDTQYF	TGCGCCAGCAGCTTCACTAGCGGGGGGGCCACAGATACGCAGTATTTT
NA	NA	TRBV9	12	TRBJ2-7	CAKGSNRHEQYF	TGTGCCAAGGGGTCAAATCGCCACGAGCAGTACTTC
NA	many	TRBV11-2	14	TRBJ2-5	CASRDNKWKETQYF	TGTGCCAGCAGAGATAACAAGTGGAAAGAGACCCAGTACTTC
TRBD2	NA	TRBV20-1	15	TRBJ2-7	CSAKGLAGLTYEQYF	TGCAGTGCCAAGGGACTAGCGGGTCTCACCTACGAGCAGTACTTC
TRBD1	once	TRBV7-8	15	TRBJ1-2	CASSSPTGTGNGYTF	TGTGCCAGCAGCTCCCCCACCGGGACAGGGAATGGCTACACCTTC
TRBD1	NA	TRBV15	17	TRBJ1-4	CATSRVPDRGSNEKLFF	TGTGCCACCAGCAGAGTTCCCGACAGGGGGAGTAATGAAAAACTGTTTTTT
TRBD2	NA	TRBV4-1	16	TRBJ2-2	CASSQGTSSYRGLLFF	TGCGCCAGCAGCCAAGGGACTAGCTCTTACCGTGGGTTGTTGTTTTTT
NA	few	TRBV12-3/TRBV12-4	15	TRBJ2-3	CASSLAPDRTDTQYF	TGTGCCAGCAGTTTAGCTCCGGACCGCACAGATACGCAGTATTTT
NA	NA	TRBV5-1	13	TRBJ1-5	CASSLASGQPQHF	TGCGCCAGCAGCTTGGCCAGCGGCCAGCCCCAGCATTTT
NA	NA	TRBV20-1	14	TRBJ2-1	CSARPDPSYNEQFF	TGCAGTGCTAGGCCAGACCCTTCCTACAATGAGCAGTTCTTC
TRBD2	few	TRBV12-3/TRBV12-4	16	TRBJ2-3	CASSPSGRGTTDTQYF	TGTGCCAGCAGTCCTAGCGGGAGGGGAACCACAGATACGCAGTATTTT
NA	NA	TRBV5-1	17	TRBJ2-7	CASSWGRLDDRSYGQYF	TGCGCCAGCAGCTGGGGGAGGTTAGACGATAGATCCTACGGGCAGTACTTC